Below, one T cell receptor beta chain is given with its context. Its antigen is unidentified. Using immunoSEQ multiplex PCR, the repertoire was profiled, and TCRdb retains in-frame clones only, with some absent. The table includes hundreds of thousands of clones, roughly 85% detected once. The data originate from a study of Ad26.COV2.S vaccination and SARS-CoV-2 variants. The study's findings and limits: The TCR breadth and depth analyses may have produced an underestimate of total T cell responses.

Treatment defined: approximately 18 received Ad26.COV2.S at low or high dose, single or two shots; roughly five received placebo; per-sample allocation not given. Specimens were obtained on day 63 following the first vaccine or placebo injection. Expression of Wuhan-strain SARS-CoV-2 spike came from the Ad26 vector that formed the vaccine. V shed 0 bases and J shed 5 bases, with 11 bases lying between them. The length of the CDR3 is 14 residues. Germline loops: CDR1 MNHEY, CDR2 SMNVEV (reference sequence). The chain recombines TRBV27 with TRBJ2-7; D gene uncertain. The sequencing here drew on peripheral blood, taken in a trial of Ad26.COV2.S vaccine versus placebo. This sequence was found in a person between 18 and 59 years old who received the Ad26.COV2.S COVID-19 vaccine or a placebo. DNA of the CDR3: TGTGCCAGCAGTTTATCGTCACATAACAACGAGCAGTACTTC. Translating it yields CASSLSSHNNEQYF.